This entry is about one T cell receptor (beta chain). This entry comes from a study of cytomegalovirus exposure and HLA in healthy donors. Researchers ran the PCR with 60 Vbeta and 13 Jbeta primers. Using immunoSEQ multiplex PCR, the repertoire was profiled, and TCRdb retains in-frame clones only, with some absent. The sample includes about 280,000 clones, about 90% of them seen just once. Germline V gene lookup returns CDR1 SEHNR and CDR2 FQNEAQ (reference sequence). Trimming removed 5 bases from V and 4 bases from J; junction bases left unmatched: 8. This CDR3 has 15 residues. This receptor was identified in a woman in her late teens or twenties in good health and CMV-seronegative. Sample: PBMCs. This chain joins TRBV7-9 and TRBJ1-1; 9 nucleotides align to TRBD1. The CDR3 protein is CASSPRQGVVTEAFF. The CDR3 coding sequence is TGTGCCAGCAGCCCCAGACAGGGGGTGGTCACTGAAGCTTTCTTT.